This section outlines one TCR beta chain sequence together with its context. Its antigen is undetermined. Sequencing was performed with immunoSEQ multiplex PCR; in TCRdb, only in-frame clones are kept and a portion is missing. The table has about 25,000 clones, roughly 95% seen once. The sample originates from a study of chemoradiotherapy in HPV16-positive cancers. Broader study findings: During treatment, candidate HPV-specific clones and E7-related motifs expanded in tumor.

Over chemoradiotherapy, repertoires were sampled more than once. The V end lost 1 base, the J end lost 8 bases, and 17 bases lay between the germline ends. This CDR3 comprises 15 residues. CDR1 and CDR2 (germline): MDHEN, SYDVKM. Sample collection was performed from a patient who underwent chemoradiotherapy. This rearrangement joins TRBV28 to TRBJ1-2; a weak D match, TRBD1 (5 bases). The clonotype comes from a human donor with HPV-associated anogenital cancer. The CDR3 is CASSLSVQGRRGYTF. The CDR3, as DNA: TGTGCCAGCAGTTTATCAGTCCAGGGCCGAAGGGGCTACACCTTC.